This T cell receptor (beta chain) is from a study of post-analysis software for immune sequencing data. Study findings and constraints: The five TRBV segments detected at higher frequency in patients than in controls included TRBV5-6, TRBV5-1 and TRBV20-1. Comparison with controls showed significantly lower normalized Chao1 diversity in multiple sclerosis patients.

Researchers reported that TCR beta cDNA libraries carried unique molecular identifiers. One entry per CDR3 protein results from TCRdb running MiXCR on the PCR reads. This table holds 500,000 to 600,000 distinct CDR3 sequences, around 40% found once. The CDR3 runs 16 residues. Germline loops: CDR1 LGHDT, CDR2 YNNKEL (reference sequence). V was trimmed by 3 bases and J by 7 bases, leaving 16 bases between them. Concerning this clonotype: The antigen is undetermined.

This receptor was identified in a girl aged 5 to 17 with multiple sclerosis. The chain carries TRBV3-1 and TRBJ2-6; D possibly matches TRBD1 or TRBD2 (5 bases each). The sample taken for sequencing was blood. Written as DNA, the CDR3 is TGTGCCAGCAGCCAGGTCGCGTTGGGGGAAGCCAACGTCCTGACTTTC. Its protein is CASSQVALGEANVLTF.